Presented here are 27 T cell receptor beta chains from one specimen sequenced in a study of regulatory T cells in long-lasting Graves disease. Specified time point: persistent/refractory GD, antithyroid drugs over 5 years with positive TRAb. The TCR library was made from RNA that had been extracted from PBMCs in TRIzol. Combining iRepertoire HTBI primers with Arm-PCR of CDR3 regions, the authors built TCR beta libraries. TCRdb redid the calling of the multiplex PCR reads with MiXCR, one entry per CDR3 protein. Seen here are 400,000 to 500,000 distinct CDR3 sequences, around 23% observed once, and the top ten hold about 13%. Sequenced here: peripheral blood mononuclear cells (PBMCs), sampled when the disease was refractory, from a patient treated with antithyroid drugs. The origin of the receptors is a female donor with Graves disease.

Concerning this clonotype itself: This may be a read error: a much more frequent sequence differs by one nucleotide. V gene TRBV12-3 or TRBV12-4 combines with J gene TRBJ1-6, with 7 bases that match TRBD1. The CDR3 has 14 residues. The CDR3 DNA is TGTGCCGGCAGTTCCACAGGGGTGAATTCACCCCTCCACTTT. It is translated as CAGSSTGVNSPLHF.

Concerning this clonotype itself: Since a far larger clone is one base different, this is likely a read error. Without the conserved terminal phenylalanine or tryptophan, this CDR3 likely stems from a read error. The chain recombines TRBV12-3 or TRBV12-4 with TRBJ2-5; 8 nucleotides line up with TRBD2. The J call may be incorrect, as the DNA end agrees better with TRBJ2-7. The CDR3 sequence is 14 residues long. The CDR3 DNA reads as TGTGCCAGCAGTCGATCGGGAGGGCCTTACGAGCAGTACTCC. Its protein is CASSRSGGPYEQYS.

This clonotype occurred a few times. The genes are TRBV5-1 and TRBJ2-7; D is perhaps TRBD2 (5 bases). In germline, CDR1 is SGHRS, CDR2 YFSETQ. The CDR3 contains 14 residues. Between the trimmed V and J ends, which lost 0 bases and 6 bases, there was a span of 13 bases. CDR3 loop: CASSLERGWSEQYF. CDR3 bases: TGCGCCAGCAGCTTGGAACGAGGGTGGTCCGAGCAGTACTTC.

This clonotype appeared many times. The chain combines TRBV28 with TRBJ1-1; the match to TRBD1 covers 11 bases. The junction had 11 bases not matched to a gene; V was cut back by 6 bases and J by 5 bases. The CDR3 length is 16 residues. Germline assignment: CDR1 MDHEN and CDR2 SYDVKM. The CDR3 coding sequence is TGTGCCAGCAGCACGGCCGGGACAGGGGGTCGTACTGAAGCTTTCTTT. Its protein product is CASSTAGTGGRTEAFF.

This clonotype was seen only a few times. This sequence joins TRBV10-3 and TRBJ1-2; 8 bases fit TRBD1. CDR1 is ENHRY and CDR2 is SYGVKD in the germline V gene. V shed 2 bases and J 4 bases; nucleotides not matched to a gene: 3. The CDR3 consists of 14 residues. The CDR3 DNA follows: TGTGCCATCAGTGAGGACAGGGGCGGCTATGGCTACACCTTC. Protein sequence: CAISEDRGGYGYTF.

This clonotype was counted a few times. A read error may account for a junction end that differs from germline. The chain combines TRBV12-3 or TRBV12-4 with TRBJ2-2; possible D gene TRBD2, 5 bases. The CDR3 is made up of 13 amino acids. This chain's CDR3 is CANSYSNTGEPFF. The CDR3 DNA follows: TGTGCCAACAGTTACTCGAACACCGGGGAGCCGTTTTTT.

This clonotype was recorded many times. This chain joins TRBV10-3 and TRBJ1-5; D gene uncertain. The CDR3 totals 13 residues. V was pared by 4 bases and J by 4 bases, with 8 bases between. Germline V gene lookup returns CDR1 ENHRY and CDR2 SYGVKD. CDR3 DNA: TGTGCCATCAGTGCAGATTATAATCAGCCCCAGCATTTT. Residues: CAISADYNQPQHF.

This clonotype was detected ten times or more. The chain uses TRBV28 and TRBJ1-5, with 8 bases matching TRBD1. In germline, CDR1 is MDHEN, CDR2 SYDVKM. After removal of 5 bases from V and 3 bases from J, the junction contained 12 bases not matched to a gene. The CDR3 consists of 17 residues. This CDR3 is CASSPGIRDRYNQPQHF. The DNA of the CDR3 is TGTGCCAGCAGTCCGGGCATAAGGGACAGGTACAATCAGCCCCAGCATTTT.

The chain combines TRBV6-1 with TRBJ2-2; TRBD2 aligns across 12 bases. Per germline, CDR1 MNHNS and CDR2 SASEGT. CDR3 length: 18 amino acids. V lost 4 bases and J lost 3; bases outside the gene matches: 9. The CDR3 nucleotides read TGTGCCAGCAGTGGACTAGCGGGAGCAGGCATCTACACCGGGGAGCTGTTTTTT. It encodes CASSGLAGAGIYTGELFF.

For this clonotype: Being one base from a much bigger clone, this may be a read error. CDR3 bases: TGCAGTGCTAGAAAACGGAGCCCCTACGAGCAGTACTTC. Its protein is CSARKRSPYEQYF. V and J are TRBV20-1 and TRBJ2-7; D not resolved. Germline assignment: CDR1 DFQATT and CDR2 SNEGSKA (reference sequence). The germline V and J ends were trimmed by 2 bases and 2 bases, with 10 bases remaining between them. This CDR3 has 13 residues.

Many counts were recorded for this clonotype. The CDR3 DNA follows: TGTGCCAGCAGTACACAAGGGGGTAGCACTGAAGCTTTCTTT. Protein sequence: CASSTQGGSTEAFF. The V gene is TRBV3-1, the J gene TRBJ1-1; perhaps TRBD1 as D (6 bases). The V and J ends lost 6 bases and 4 bases respectively, with 15 bases between them. The CDR3 loop spans 14 amino acids. Germline V lookup: CDR1 LGHDT, CDR2 YNNKEL (reference sequence).

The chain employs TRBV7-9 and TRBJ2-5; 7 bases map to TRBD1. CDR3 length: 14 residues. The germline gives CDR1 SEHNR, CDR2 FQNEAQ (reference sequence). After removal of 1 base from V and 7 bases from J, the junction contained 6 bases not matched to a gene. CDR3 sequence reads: CASSLEDRRRTQYF. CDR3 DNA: TGTGCCAGCAGCTTAGAGGACAGGAGGAGGACCCAGTACTTC.

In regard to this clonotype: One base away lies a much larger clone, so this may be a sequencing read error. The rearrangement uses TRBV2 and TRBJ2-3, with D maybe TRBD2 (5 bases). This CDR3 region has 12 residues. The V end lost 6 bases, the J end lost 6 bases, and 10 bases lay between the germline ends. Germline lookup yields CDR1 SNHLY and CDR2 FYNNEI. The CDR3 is CASRVGADTQYF. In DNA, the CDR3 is TGTGCCAGCAGGGTGGGAGCGGATACGCAGTATTTT.

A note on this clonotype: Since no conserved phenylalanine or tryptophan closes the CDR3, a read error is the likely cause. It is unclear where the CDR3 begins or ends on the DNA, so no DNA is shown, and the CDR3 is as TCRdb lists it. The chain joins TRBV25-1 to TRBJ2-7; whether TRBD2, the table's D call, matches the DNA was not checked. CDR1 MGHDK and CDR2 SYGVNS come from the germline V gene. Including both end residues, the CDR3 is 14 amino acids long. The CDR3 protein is CASSEFGLAGGLYL.

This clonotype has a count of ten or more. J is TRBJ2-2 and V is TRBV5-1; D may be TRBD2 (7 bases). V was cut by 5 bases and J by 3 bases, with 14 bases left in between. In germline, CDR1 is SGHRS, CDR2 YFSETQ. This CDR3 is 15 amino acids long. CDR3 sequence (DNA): TGCGCCAGCAGTCTCAGGGGAGGGGACACCGGGGAGCTGTTTTTT. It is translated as CASSLRGGDTGELFF. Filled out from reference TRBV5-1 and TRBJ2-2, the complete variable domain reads KAGVTQTPRYLIKTRGQQVTLSCSPISGHRSVSWYQQTPGQGLQFLFEYFSETQRNKGNFPGRFSGRQFSNSRSEMNVSTLELGDSALYLCASSLRGGDTGELFFGEGSRLTVL.

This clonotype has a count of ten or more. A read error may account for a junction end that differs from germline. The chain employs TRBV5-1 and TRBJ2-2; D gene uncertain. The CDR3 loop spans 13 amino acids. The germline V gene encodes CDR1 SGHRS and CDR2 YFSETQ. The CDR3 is CASSMWGTGELFF. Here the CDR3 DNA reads TGTGCCAGCAGCATGTGGGGCACCGGGGAGCTGTTTTTT. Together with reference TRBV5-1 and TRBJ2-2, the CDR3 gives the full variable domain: KAGVTQTPRYLIKTRGQQVTLSCSPISGHRSVSWYQQTPGQGLQFLFEYFSETQRNKGNFPGRFSGRQFSNSRSEMNVSTLELGDSALYLCASSMWGTGELFFGEGSRLTVL.

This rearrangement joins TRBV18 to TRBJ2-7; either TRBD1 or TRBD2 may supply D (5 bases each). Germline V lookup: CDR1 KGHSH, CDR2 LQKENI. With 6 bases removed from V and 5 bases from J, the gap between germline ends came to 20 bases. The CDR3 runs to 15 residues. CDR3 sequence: CASSPSGAPGHEQYF. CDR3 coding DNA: TGTGCCAGCTCTCCTTCCGGGGCCCCTGGCCACGAGCAGTACTTC.

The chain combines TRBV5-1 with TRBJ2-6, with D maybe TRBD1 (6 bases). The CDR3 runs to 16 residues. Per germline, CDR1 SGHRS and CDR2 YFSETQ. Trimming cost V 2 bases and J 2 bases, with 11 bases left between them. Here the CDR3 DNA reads TGCGCCAGCAGCTTCAACAGGGTAGCTGGGGCCAACGTCCTGACTTTC. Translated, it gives CASSFNRVAGANVLTF.

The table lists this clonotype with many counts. CDR3 nucleotides: TGTGCCAGCAGCCCAGTCAGGGGGGACTATGGCTACACCTTC. Amino acids: CASSPVRGDYGYTF. This sequence joins TRBV11-2 and TRBJ1-2; 7 bases fit TRBD1. The CDR3 extends over 14 amino acids. The ends lost 5 bases at V and 3 bases at J; junction bases unmatched: 6. Germline CDR1 is SGHAT and CDR2 is FQNNGV.

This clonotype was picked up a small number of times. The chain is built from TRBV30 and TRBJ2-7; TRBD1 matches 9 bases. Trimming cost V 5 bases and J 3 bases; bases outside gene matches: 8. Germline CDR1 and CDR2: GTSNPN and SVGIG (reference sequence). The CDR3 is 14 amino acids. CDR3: CAWSPGQGFYEQYF. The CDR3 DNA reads TGTGCCTGGTCCCCGGGACAGGGATTCTACGAGCAGTACTTC.

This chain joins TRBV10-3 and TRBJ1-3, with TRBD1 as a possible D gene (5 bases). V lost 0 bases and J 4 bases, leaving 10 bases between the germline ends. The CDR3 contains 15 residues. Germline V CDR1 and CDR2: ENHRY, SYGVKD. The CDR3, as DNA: TGTGCCATCAGTGAGTCGGGGGAACCAGGAAACACCATATATTTT. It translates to CAISESGEPGNTIYF.

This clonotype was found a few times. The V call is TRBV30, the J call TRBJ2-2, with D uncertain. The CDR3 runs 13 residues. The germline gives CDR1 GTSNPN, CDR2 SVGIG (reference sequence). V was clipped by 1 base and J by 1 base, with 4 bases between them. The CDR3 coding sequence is TGTGCCTGGAGTGCAATGAACACCGGGGAGCTGTTTTTT. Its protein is CAWSAMNTGELFF.

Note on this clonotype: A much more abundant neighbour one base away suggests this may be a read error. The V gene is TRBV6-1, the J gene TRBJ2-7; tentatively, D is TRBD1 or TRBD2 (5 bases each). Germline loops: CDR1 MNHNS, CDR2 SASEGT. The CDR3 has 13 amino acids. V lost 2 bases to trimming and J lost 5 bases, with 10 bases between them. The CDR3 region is CASSELGTHEQYF. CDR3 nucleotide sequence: TGTGCCAGCAGTGAATTAGGGACCCACGAGCAGTACTTC.

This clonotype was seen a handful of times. CDR3 coding DNA: TGTGCCACCAGTGGCAAGGACAGGGATCGGGATGGCTACACCTTC. This encodes CATSGKDRDRDGYTF. The chain has TRBV24-1 and TRBJ1-2; the match to TRBD1 covers 8 bases. CDR3 length: 15 amino acids. The trim removed 5 bases at V and 6 bases at J, leaving 10 bases unmatched. In germline, CDR1 is KGHDR, CDR2 SFDVKD.

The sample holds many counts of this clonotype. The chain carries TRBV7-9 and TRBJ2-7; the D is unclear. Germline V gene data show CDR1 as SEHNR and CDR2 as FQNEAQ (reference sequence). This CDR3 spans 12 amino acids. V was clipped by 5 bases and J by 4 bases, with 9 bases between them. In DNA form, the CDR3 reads TGTGCCAGCAGCACCTCCGCTTACGAGCAGTACTTC. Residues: CASSTSAYEQYF.

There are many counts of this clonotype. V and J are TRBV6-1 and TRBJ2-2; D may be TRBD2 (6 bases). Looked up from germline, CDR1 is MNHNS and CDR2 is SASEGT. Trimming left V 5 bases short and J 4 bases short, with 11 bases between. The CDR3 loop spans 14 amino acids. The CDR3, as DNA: TGTGCCAGCAGTCCGACTAGTATCACCGGGGAGCTGTTTTTT. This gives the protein CASSPTSITGELFF.

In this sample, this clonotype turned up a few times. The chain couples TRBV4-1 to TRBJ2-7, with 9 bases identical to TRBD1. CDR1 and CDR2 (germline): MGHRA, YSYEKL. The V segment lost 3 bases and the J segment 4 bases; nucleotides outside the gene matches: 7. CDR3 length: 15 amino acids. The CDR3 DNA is TGCGCCAGCAGCCAGCCGGGACAGGGCAAATACGAGCAGTACTTC. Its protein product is CASSQPGQGKYEQYF.